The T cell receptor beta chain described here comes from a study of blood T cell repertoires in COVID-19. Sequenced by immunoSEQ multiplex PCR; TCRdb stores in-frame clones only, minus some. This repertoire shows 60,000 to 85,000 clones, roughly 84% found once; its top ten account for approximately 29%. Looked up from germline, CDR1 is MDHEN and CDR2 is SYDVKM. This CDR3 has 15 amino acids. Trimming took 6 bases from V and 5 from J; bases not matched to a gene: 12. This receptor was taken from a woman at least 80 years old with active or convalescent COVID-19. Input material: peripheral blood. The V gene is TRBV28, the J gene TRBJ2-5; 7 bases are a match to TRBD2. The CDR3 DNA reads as TGTGCCAGCAGCCTGGGGGGGGGAGTTTGGGAGACCCAGTACTTC. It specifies CASSLGGGVWETQYF.